This TCR beta chain is from a study of blood T cell repertoires in COVID-19. Study-level background: The United States, Italy and Spain were the sources of the acute and convalescent COVID-19 samples. From T cells, B-cell-depleted T cells, or PBMCs came the material, which was cDNA or gDNA.

Authors' methods: By means of reference gene primer amplification, nucleated cell counts were estimated. Repertoires were generated with immunoSEQ multiplex PCR, while TCRdb's copy carries only in-frame clones and drops some. V and J calls and clone size follow that table, whereas D and trimming were derived from the DNA. Of about 150,000 clones listed, 75% to 90% are singletons. The germline gives CDR1 MNHEY, CDR2 SVGAGI. Trimming cost V 0 bases and J 1 base; bases outside gene matches: 2. CDR3 length: 15 amino acids. The clonotype originates from a man aged 60-69 years with acute or convalescent COVID-19. V gene TRBV6-5 combines with J gene TRBJ1-1, with TRBD1 identical over 7 bases. The sequencing input was peripheral blood. The CDR3 protein is CASSYSDRPNTEAFF. The CDR3 DNA follows: TGTGCCAGCAGTTACTCGGACAGGCCGAACACTGAAGCTTTCTTT.